The 8 T cell receptor beta chains reported below all come from one sample, sequenced in a study of T cell responses to AZD1222 COVID-19 vaccine. Sequencing was performed with immunoSEQ multiplex PCR; in TCRdb, only in-frame clones are kept and a portion is missing. The data hold 170,000 or so clones, with approximately 90% observed a single time. The starting material was peripheral blood, obtained on day 0 of AZD1222 vaccination. These receptors all come from an adult in good health.

V and J are TRBV7-9 and TRBJ2-7; 8 bases map to TRBD1. V trimming: 1 base; J trimming: 7 bases; junction bases outside the gene matches: 6. The CDR3 spans 14 residues. CDR1 is SEHNR, CDR2 FQNEAQ, per germline (reference sequence). This chain's CDR3 is CASSLGQGAGEQYF. The CDR3 DNA reads TGTGCCAGCAGCTTAGGCCAGGGGGCAGGAGAGCAGTACTTC.

The chain uses TRBV6-4 and TRBJ2-4; D remains unclear. Trimming took 0 bases from V and 5 from J, leaving 11 bases between them. The CDR3 spans 15 residues. The germline CDR1 and CDR2 sequences are MRHNA and SNTAGT. CDR3 coding DNA: TGTGCCAGCAGTGACTCTGCAATTCCCCAAAACATTCAGTACTTC. As protein: CASSDSAIPQNIQYF.

This clone occurred once. The gene calls are TRBV2 and TRBJ1-4; tentative D call: TRBD1 (6 bases). This CDR3 contains 14 residues. Germline CDR1 and CDR2: SNHLY and FYNNEI. The V end lost 6 bases, the J end lost 2 bases, and 10 bases lay between the germline ends. DNA of the CDR3: TGTGCCAGCAGGAAGGGGGGCACTAATGAAAAACTGTTTTTT. Protein product: CASRKGGTNEKLFF.

The J gene is TRBJ1-5, the V gene TRBV16; perhaps TRBD1 as D (5 bases). Germline-derived CDR1 and CDR2 are KGHSY and FQNENV. CDR3 length: 19 residues. V lost 0 bases, J lost 4 bases, and 22 bases lay in between. The CDR3 reads CASSQSGGGGQSLNQPQHF. CDR3 coding DNA: TGTGCCAGCAGCCAATCTGGGGGAGGTGGGCAGTCCCTAAATCAGCCCCAGCATTTT.

This chain links TRBV7-9 with TRBJ1-2, with D maybe TRBD1 (5 bases). The V gene lost 1 base and the J gene lost 4 bases, with 16 bases spanning the gap. The CDR3 covers 16 residues. The germline CDR1 and CDR2 sequences are SEHNR and FQNEAQ (reference sequence). CDR3 bases: TGTGCCAGCAGCTTAGAAGGCTCTCAGGGATTCTATGGCTACACCTTC. Its protein is CASSLEGSQGFYGYTF.

CDR3: CASSLDVEGFYGYTF. CDR3 nucleotides: TGTGCCAGCAGCTTAGATGTAGAGGGGTTCTATGGCTACACCTTC. The chain carries TRBV7-2 and TRBJ1-2; a weak D match, TRBD1 (5 bases). This CDR3 region has 15 residues. The V and J ends lost 1 base and 4 bases respectively, with 13 bases between them. CDR1 is SGHTA, CDR2 FQGNSA, per germline.

J is TRBJ1-1 and V is TRBV30; D gene unclear. Germline V gene sequence: CDR1 GTSNPN, CDR2 SVGIG (reference sequence). The CDR3 spans 13 residues. V was trimmed by 4 bases and J by 0 bases, leaving 9 bases between them. The CDR3 reads CAWTGSMNTEAFF. The CDR3 nucleotides read TGTGCCTGGACTGGATCAATGAACACTGAAGCTTTCTTT.

On this clone: Different DNA sequences within this sample yield the same CDR3. The gene calls are TRBV5-1 and TRBJ1-1; weak D call: TRBD1 (5 bases). CDR1 and CDR2 (germline): SGHRS, YFSETQ. The CDR3 extends over 15 amino acids. V lost 0 bases, J lost 4 bases, and 13 bases lay in between. The chain's CDR3 is CASSLAQGGTTEAFF. Written as DNA, the CDR3 is TGCGCCAGCAGCTTGGCCCAGGGTGGGACCACTGAAGCTTTCTTT. The whole variable domain, remainder taken from reference TRBV5-1 and TRBJ1-1, is KAGVTQTPRYLIKTRGQQVTLSCSPISGHRSVSWYQQTPGQGLQFLFEYFSETQRNKGNFPGRFSGRQFSNSRSEMNVSTLELGDSALYLCASSLAQGGTTEAFFGQGTRLTVV.